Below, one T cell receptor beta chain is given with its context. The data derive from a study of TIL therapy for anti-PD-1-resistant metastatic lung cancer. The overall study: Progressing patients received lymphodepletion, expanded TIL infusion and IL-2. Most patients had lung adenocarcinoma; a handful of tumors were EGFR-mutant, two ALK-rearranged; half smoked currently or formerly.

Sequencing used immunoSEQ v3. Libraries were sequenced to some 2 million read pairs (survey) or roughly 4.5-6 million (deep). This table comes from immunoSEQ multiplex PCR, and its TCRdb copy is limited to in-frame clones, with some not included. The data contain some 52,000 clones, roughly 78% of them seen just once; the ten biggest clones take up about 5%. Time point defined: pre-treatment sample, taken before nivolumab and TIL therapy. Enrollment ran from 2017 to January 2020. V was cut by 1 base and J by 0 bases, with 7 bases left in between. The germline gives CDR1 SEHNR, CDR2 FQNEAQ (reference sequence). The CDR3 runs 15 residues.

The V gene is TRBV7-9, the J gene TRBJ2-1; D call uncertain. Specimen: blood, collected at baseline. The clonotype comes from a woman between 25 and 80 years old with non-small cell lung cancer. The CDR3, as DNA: TGTGCCAGCAGCTTAGTCCTGAGCTCCTACAATGAGCAGTTCTTC. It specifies CASSLVLSSYNEQFF. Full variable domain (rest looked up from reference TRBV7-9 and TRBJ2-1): DTGVSQNPRHKITKRGQNVTFRCDPISEHNRLYWYRQTLGQGPEFLTYFQNEAQLEKSRLLSDRFSAERPKGSFSTLEIQRTEQGDSAMYLCASSLVLSSYNEQFFGPGTRLTVL.